These 16 T cell receptor beta chains came from one sample sequenced in a study of T cells after yellow fever vaccination. TCRdb recomputed calls from the 5' RACE reads with MiXCR, one row per CDR3 protein. The sample shows approximately 510,000 distinct CDR3 sequences, 20% to 25% of them seen only once. Specimen: PBMCs, collected approximately 22 days after the first yellow fever vaccination. These receptors came from a man aged 18 to 30 who received the YFV17D yellow fever vaccine.

The chain has TRBV7-9 and TRBJ2-5, with no clear D. The germline V gene encodes CDR1 SEHNR and CDR2 FQNEAQ (reference sequence). The CDR3 is made up of 14 amino acids. V was pared by 4 bases and J by 9 bases, with 18 bases between. CDR3 protein: CASSSTLFGWAQYF. CDR3 sequence (DNA): TGTGCCAGCAGCTCGACTCTTTTTGGGTGGGCCCAGTACTTC. The variable domain in full, completed from reference TRBV7-9 and TRBJ2-5, reads DTGVSQNPRHKITKRGQNVTFRCDPISEHNRLYWYRQTLGQGPEFLTYFQNEAQLEKSRLLSDRFSAERPKGSFSTLEIQRTEQGDSAMYLCASSSTLFGWAQYFGPGTRLLVL.

The chain employs TRBV2 and TRBJ2-1; 8 nucleotides match TRBD1. The germline V gene encodes CDR1 SNHLY and CDR2 FYNNEI. V lost 7 bases and J lost 9; bases outside the gene matches: 8. CDR3 length equals 13 residues. The CDR3 spells CASTGQGMGEQFF. DNA of the CDR3: TGTGCCAGCACTGGACAGGGTATGGGTGAGCAGTTCTTC.

This clonotype has a handful of counts. This chain joins TRBV6-2 or TRBV6-3 and TRBJ2-3; TRBD1 aligns across 7 bases. The V and J ends lost 4 bases and 0 bases, in that order; junction bases with no gene match: 7. The CDR3 has 16 residues. The V gene's germline CDR1 is MNHEY and CDR2 SVGEGT. CDR3 nucleotide sequence: TGTGCCAGCAGTTTGGGGACAGCCTCTAGCACAGATACGCAGTATTTT. Translating it yields CASSLGTASSTDTQYF.

This clonotype came up once. The chain employs TRBV6-5 and TRBJ1-4, with no clear D. Germline values: CDR1 MNHEY, CDR2 SVGAGI. Trimming took off 2 bases at V and 4 bases at J, with 8 bases between the two ends. The CDR3 length is 14 residues. CDR3 coding DNA: TGTGCCAGCAGTTACATGGCCGGTAATGAAAAACTGTTTTTT. This codes for CASSYMAGNEKLFF.

This clonotype was recorded a few times. The rearrangement joins TRBV29-1 to TRBJ2-2, with D hard to call. The V and J ends lost 5 bases and 0 bases respectively, with 7 bases between them. Germline V gene lookup returns CDR1 SQVTM and CDR2 ANQGSEA. There are 13 residues in the CDR3. The CDR3 DNA sequence: TGCAGCGTTTTCGGCACGAACACCGGGGAGCTGTTTTTT. Translating it yields CSVFGTNTGELFF.

In DNA, the CDR3 is TGCGCCAGCAGCCAAGGGTATGAGCAGTTCTTC. As protein: CASSQGYEQFF. V and J are TRBV4-3 and TRBJ2-1; D remains unclear. The CDR3 has 11 residues. Germline CDR1 LGHNA, CDR2 YSLEER. The ends were cut back, 1 base at V and 8 bases at J, with 3 bases in the middle.

This chain connects TRBV6-5 to TRBJ2-5; TRBD2 matches 8 bases. The CDR3 covers 16 residues. With V trimmed by 3 bases and J by 5 bases, 11 bases remained unmatched. The germline V gene has CDR1 MNHEY and CDR2 SVGAGI. This CDR3 reads CASSYSDAGGGETQYF. The CDR3 DNA reads as TGTGCCAGCAGTTATTCCGACGCGGGGGGCGGGGAGACCCAGTACTTC.

This clonotype was seen only a few times. The J gene is TRBJ2-5, the V gene TRBV7-8; TRBD2 is a possible D gene (7 bases). Trimming stripped 8 bases from V and 2 bases from J, with 24 bases between. The germline V gene has CDR1 SGHVS and CDR2 FQNEAQ. This CDR3 is 17 amino acids long. This CDR3 reads CASSTRGGGGLQETQYF. CDR3 DNA sequence: TGTGCCAGCTCCACGAGGGGGGGCGGGGGTTTACAAGAGACCCAGTACTTC.

This chain links TRBV2 with TRBJ1-1; 7 nucleotides agree with TRBD1. There are 15 residues in the CDR3. The germline gives CDR1 SNHLY, CDR2 FYNNEI. V dropped 8 bases and J dropped 0; count of bases not matched to a gene: 9. CDR3 in amino acids: CASSGQGVMNTEAFF. In DNA form, the CDR3 reads TGTGCCAGCTCGGGGCAGGGGGTCATGAACACTGAAGCTTTCTTT. Full variable domain (rest looked up from reference TRBV2 and TRBJ1-1): EPEVTQTPSHQVTQMGQEVILRCVPISNHLYFYWYRQILGQKVEFLVSFYNNEISEKSEIFDDQFSVERPDGSNFTLKIRSTKLEDSAMYFCASSGQGVMNTEAFFGQGTRLTVV.

This clonotype turned up a few times. The chain is built from TRBV20-1 and TRBJ2-5, with a weak D call TRBD1 (5 bases). The CDR3 loop spans 12 amino acids. With 1 base removed from V and 5 bases from J, the gap between germline ends came to 8 bases. The germline CDR1 and CDR2 sequences are DFQATT and SNEGSKA (reference sequence). For the CDR3, the DNA is TGCAGTGCTAGAGGGGCAGGGGAGACCCAGTACTTC. It yields the protein CSARGAGETQYF.

This clonotype was observed a handful of times. The chain couples TRBV6-1 to TRBJ1-2; D is undetermined. Germline CDR1 is MNHNS and CDR2 is SASEGT. V was trimmed by 6 bases and J by 6 bases, leaving 14 bases between them. The CDR3 sequence is 13 residues long. The DNA for the CDR3 is TGTGCCAGCAGAGAGCCCGGGTCCCATGGCTACACCTTC. The encoded protein is CASREPGSHGYTF.

The chain joins TRBV24-1 to TRBJ1-3; a possible D gene is TRBD1 (5 bases). Deletions cut 9 bases from V and 10 bases from J, with 9 bases between. Germline assignment: CDR1 KGHDR and CDR2 SFDVKD. The CDR3 spans 10 residues. The CDR3 is CATSGETIYF. The CDR3, as DNA: TGTGCCACCTCGGGGGAGACCATATATTTT.

The V call is TRBV20-1, the J call TRBJ1-2; weak D call: TRBD1 (5 bases). This CDR3 has 15 residues. V was trimmed by 3 bases and J by 8 bases, leaving 22 bases between them. Germline V gene sequence: CDR1 DFQATT, CDR2 SNEGSKA (reference sequence). The CDR3 DNA follows: TGCAGTGCTAGTCTCCCCCTTGGGGGGACTTACGGCTACACCTTC. Protein: CSASLPLGGTYGYTF.

CDR3 bases: TGTGCCAGCAGTGAGATTCCGGGACAGGGGGGAAACAATGAGCAGTTCTTC. It is translated as CASSEIPGQGGNNEQFF. The chain combines TRBV2 with TRBJ2-1; 11 positions agree with TRBD1. Trimming removed 3 bases from V and 5 bases from J; junction bases left unmatched: 9. Germline values: CDR1 SNHLY, CDR2 FYNNEI. The CDR3 runs to 17 residues.

In its sample, this clonotype was seen a few times. This rearrangement joins TRBV6-2 or TRBV6-3 to TRBJ1-1; TRBD1 matches 7 bases. Unmatched junction bases numbered 13, after V lost 2 bases and J lost 4 bases. The CDR3 has 17 amino acids. Germline-derived CDR1 and CDR2 are MNHEY and SVGEGT. This CDR3 reads CASSYPAGGWRPTEAFF. The CDR3 bases are TGTGCCAGCAGTTACCCCGCAGGGGGGTGGCGGCCCACTGAAGCTTTCTTT.

This chain connects TRBV2 to TRBJ2-5; D unresolved. Per the germline V gene, CDR1 is SNHLY and CDR2 is FYNNEI. V lost 1 base and J lost 5, with 5 bases in between. This CDR3 region has 12 residues. CDR3 loop: CASSEVPETQYF. The CDR3 DNA follows: TGTGCCAGCAGTGAAGTCCCTGAGACCCAGTACTTC.